The entry below gives a single T cell receptor (beta chain) sequence along with its context. This entry comes from a study of blood T cell repertoires in COVID-19. Overall study: In each case, the material was cDNA or gDNA derived from T cells, B-cell-depleted T cells, or PBMCs.

Sequencing was performed with immunoSEQ multiplex PCR; in TCRdb, only in-frame clones are kept and a portion is missing. The sample has about 63,000 clones; 70% to 80% are singletons. The length of the CDR3 is 14 residues. Germline V CDR1 and CDR2: SGHTA, FQGNSA. The V gene lost 1 base and the J gene lost 1 base, with 7 bases spanning the gap. This sequence originates from a human donor in a cohort sampled during active COVID-19. The sample taken for sequencing was peripheral blood. This chain links TRBV7-2 with TRBJ1-1; D is unresolved. CDR3 DNA: TGTGCCAGCAGCTTAGGGGGAGGGAACACTGAAGCTTTCTTT. Translating it yields CASSLGGGNTEAFF.